These 21 T cell receptor beta chains share one sample of origin, sequenced in a study of cytomegalovirus exposure and HLA in healthy donors. PCR used 60 Vbeta primers and 13 Jbeta primers. The data were produced by immunoSEQ multiplex PCR, yet TCRdb's version contains in-frame clones alone and is incomplete. The sample records more than 60,000 clones, approximately 72% being singletons. Sequenced: PBMCs. The receptors were sampled from a woman aged 40 to 49 in good health and CMV-seropositive.

The CDR3 DNA reads TGTGCCAGCAGCTTAGAACTAGCGGGGGTGGATACGCAGTATTTT. Its protein is CASSLELAGVDTQYF. This rearrangement joins TRBV7-9 to TRBJ2-3; 11 nucleotides match TRBD2. This CDR3 spans 15 amino acids. Unmatched junction bases numbered 3, after V lost 1 base and J lost 6 bases. From germline, CDR1 is SEHNR and CDR2 FQNEAQ (reference sequence).

The chain links TRBV2 to TRBJ2-5, with a weak D call TRBD2 (6 bases). V dropped 5 bases and J dropped 1 base, with 8 bases sitting between them. This CDR3 has 13 residues. Germline V gene data show CDR1 as SNHLY and CDR2 as FYNNEI. The DNA for the CDR3 is TGTGCCAGCAGTCGGGACTTCCAAGAGACCCAGTACTTC. This gives the protein CASSRDFQETQYF.

The chain is built from TRBV6-5 and TRBJ2-7; 7 bases line up with TRBD1. After removal of 5 bases from V and 1 base from J, the junction contained 2 bases not matched to a gene. The germline gives CDR1 MNHEY, CDR2 SVGAGI. The CDR3 is 13 amino acids. The CDR3 DNA reads TGTGCCAGCAGTGAACAGGGGTCCTACGAGCAGTACTTC. Its translation is CASSEQGSYEQYF.

The chain employs TRBV6-1 and TRBJ1-5; D possibly corresponds to TRBD1 (5 bases). CDR1 is MNHNS, CDR2 SASEGT, per germline. The CDR3 has 15 residues. Trimming removed 7 bases at V and 2 bases at J, with 15 bases between. Here the CDR3 DNA reads TGTGCCAGCACTCCAGACTCGGGGGGCAATCAGCCCCAGCATTTT. Amino acids: CASTPDSGGNQPQHF.

This clone was found once. The rearrangement joins TRBV11-2 to TRBJ1-6; tentatively, D is TRBD1 (6 bases). V was pared by 2 bases and J by 4 bases, with 12 bases between. CDR3 length equals 16 residues. Germline assignment: CDR1 SGHAT and CDR2 FQNNGV. CDR3 nucleotide sequence: TGTGCCAGCAGCTTACTACAGGGATGGTATAATTCACCCCTCCACTTT. As protein: CASSLLQGWYNSPLHF.

This chain uses TRBV4-1 with TRBJ2-5, with 11 positions matching TRBD2. Germline CDR1 and CDR2: MGHRA and YSYEKL. The ends lost 5 bases at V and 1 base at J; junction bases unmatched: 9. The CDR3 totals 17 residues. CDR3 in DNA: TGCGCCAGCAGCACCCCTAGCGGGGGGCTCCTCCAAGAGACCCAGTACTTC. Protein: CASSTPSGGLLQETQYF.

The chain is built from TRBV5-1 and TRBJ2-3, with a weak D call TRBD2 (6 bases). Trimming stripped 0 bases from V and 4 bases from J, with 12 bases between. Germline CDR1 is SGHRS and CDR2 is YFSETQ. The CDR3 consists of 15 residues. The CDR3 loop is CASSLVAGRSDTQYF. The CDR3 nucleotides read TGCGCCAGCAGCTTGGTTGCAGGGAGGTCAGATACGCAGTATTTT.

V usage is TRBV23-1 and J usage is TRBJ2-7, with D possibly matching TRBD1 (5 bases). TRBV23-1 is marked as an open reading frame, function uncertain. Trimming shortened V by 8 bases and J by 0 bases, and 17 bases separated the two germline ends. CDR3 length equals 15 residues. As DNA, the CDR3 is TGCGCCAGCGCCCCGAGGACACGAAGCTCCTACGAGCAGTACTTC. This gives the protein CASAPRTRSSYEQYF.

This clone occurred once. This sequence joins TRBV7-2 and TRBJ1-5; maybe TRBD1 (6 bases). There are 13 residues in the CDR3. V was trimmed by 5 bases and J by 4 bases, leaving 9 bases between them. From germline, CDR1 is SGHTA and CDR2 FQGNSA. CDR3 bases: TGTGCCAGCAGCACCCAGGGGAATCAGCCCCAGCATTTT. This sequence encodes CASSTQGNQPQHF.

The chain couples TRBV30 to TRBJ1-5; 8 bases agree with TRBD1. V gave up 3 bases and J gave up 7 bases; unmatched junction bases: 11. There are 15 residues in the CDR3. Per germline, CDR1 GTSNPN and CDR2 SVGIG (reference sequence). The CDR3 is CAWRDSGTGWQPQHF. The DNA for the CDR3 is TGTGCCTGGAGGGACTCCGGGACAGGTTGGCAGCCCCAGCATTTT.

V usage is TRBV4-3 and J usage is TRBJ1-6; D is unclear. CDR3 size: 16 residues. The germline gives CDR1 LGHNA, CDR2 YSLEER. The V end was cut by 0 bases, the J end by 8 bases, with 14 bases between. The CDR3, as DNA: TGCGCCAGCAGCCAAGAGTACCGGCAGGTATATTCACCCCTCCACTTT. The encoded protein is CASSQEYRQVYSPLHF.

The chain links TRBV5-1 to TRBJ1-6; TRBD1 aligns across 12 bases. CDR1 and CDR2 (germline): SGHRS, YFSETQ. The V and J ends lost 7 bases and 8 bases, in that order; junction bases with no gene match: 1. The CDR3 has 13 residues. The CDR3 protein is CASRDRGHSPLHF. In DNA, the CDR3 is TGCGCCAGCCGGGACAGGGGGCATTCACCCCTCCACTTT.

This rearrangement joins TRBV6-6 to TRBJ2-1, with D possibly matching TRBD1 (6 bases). V lost 5 bases, J lost 1 base, and 12 bases lay in between. This CDR3 comprises 15 residues. Per germline, CDR1 MNHNY and CDR2 SVGAGI (reference sequence). The CDR3 region is CASSPGHGSYNEQFF. The CDR3 region has the DNA TGTGCCAGCAGTCCGGGACACGGGTCCTACAATGAGCAGTTCTTC.

The chain links TRBV30 to TRBJ1-4, with 8 bases matching TRBD1. The CDR3 extends over 14 amino acids. The germline V gene encodes CDR1 GTSNPN and CDR2 SVGIG (reference sequence). With 0 bases clipped from V and 8 bases from J, the junction kept 5 bases outside the gene matches. The CDR3, as DNA: TGTGCCTGGAGTGTGGGACAGGCAGAAGAAAAACTGTTTTTT. This encodes CAWSVGQAEEKLFF.

The V and J genes are TRBV4-1 and TRBJ2-4, with 15 bases matching TRBD2. Per the germline V gene, CDR1 is MGHRA and CDR2 is YSYEKL. V trimming: 1 base; J trimming: 6 bases; junction bases outside the gene matches: 1. The CDR3 has 16 residues. The CDR3 region has the DNA TGCGCCAGCAGCCAAGGGGGACTAGCGGGGGGAAACATTCAGTACTTC. The encoded protein is CASSQGGLAGGNIQYF.

This clone appeared a few times. The chain joins TRBV9 to TRBJ1-4; D perhaps matches TRBD1 (6 bases). The V end lost 0 bases, the J end lost 8 bases, and 17 bases lay between the germline ends. The germline CDR1 and CDR2 sequences are SGDLS and YYNGEE. The CDR3 is made up of 16 amino acids. CDR3 sequence reads: CASSVGGTGLTEKLFF. In DNA form, the CDR3 reads TGTGCCAGCAGCGTAGGGGGAACAGGGCTGACGGAAAAACTGTTTTTT. Filled out from reference TRBV9 and TRBJ1-4, the complete variable domain reads DSGVTQTPKHLITATGQRVTLRCSPRSGDLSVYWYQQSLDQGLQFLIQYYNGEERAKGNILERFSAQQFPDLHSELNLSSLELGDSALYFCASSVGGTGLTEKLFFGSGTQLSVL.

The chain links TRBV19 to TRBJ1-5, with D maybe TRBD1 (5 bases). Trimming stripped 1 base from V and 1 base from J, with 11 bases between. CDR1 LNHDA and CDR2 SQIVND come from the germline V gene (reference sequence). The CDR3 sequence is 16 residues long. The CDR3 loop is CASSIGQHSSNQPQHF. The DNA of the CDR3 is TGTGCCAGTAGTATAGGACAGCATTCAAGCAATCAGCCCCAGCATTTT.

J is TRBJ2-5 and V is TRBV4-2, with TRBD2 matching over 9 bases. Trimming removed 2 bases from V and 2 bases from J; junction bases left unmatched: 6. This CDR3 is built from 16 residues. CDR1 is LGHNA and CDR2 is YNFKEQ in the germline V gene. Here the CDR3 reads CASSQLSGGQQETQYF. The CDR3 DNA sequence: TGTGCCAGCAGCCAACTTAGCGGGGGCCAGCAAGAGACCCAGTACTTC.

The chain combines TRBV29-1 with TRBJ1-1, with D unresolved. Trimming pared 7 bases from V and 7 bases from J, leaving 13 bases between. The CDR3 consists of 11 residues. CDR1 is SQVTM and CDR2 is ANQGSEA in the germline V gene. The CDR3 loop is CSAQEQSEAFF. The CDR3 DNA follows: TGCAGCGCTCAAGAACAGAGTGAAGCTTTCTTT.

The chain carries TRBV6-5 and TRBJ2-7; the D gene is possibly TRBD1 (6 bases). The CDR3 runs 13 residues. CDR1 and CDR2 (germline): MNHEY, SVGAGI. Trimming removed 6 bases at V and 3 bases at J, with 12 bases between. The CDR3 DNA sequence: TGTGCCAGCAGCAACGGACAGTTCTACGAGCAGTACTTC. It yields the protein CASSNGQFYEQYF.

This sequence joins TRBV7-3 and TRBJ2-1, with D possibly being TRBD2 (6 bases). V was clipped by 5 bases and J by 12 bases, with 11 bases between them. The CDR3 is 11 residues long. CDR1 is SGHTA, CDR2 FQGTGA, per germline. CDR3 bases: TGTGCCAGCAGCGTCCGGGACTGGCAGTTCTTC. Translating it yields CASSVRDWQFF.